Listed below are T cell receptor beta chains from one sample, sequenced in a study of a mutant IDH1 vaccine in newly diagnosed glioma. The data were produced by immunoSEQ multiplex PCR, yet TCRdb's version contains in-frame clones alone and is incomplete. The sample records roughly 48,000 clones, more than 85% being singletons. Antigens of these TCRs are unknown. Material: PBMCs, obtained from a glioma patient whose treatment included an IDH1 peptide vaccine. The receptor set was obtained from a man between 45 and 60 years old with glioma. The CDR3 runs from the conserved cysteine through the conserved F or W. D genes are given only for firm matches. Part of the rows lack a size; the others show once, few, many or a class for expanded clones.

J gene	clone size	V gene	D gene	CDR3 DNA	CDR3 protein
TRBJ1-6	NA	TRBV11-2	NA	TGTGCCAGCAGCTCCCCGTGGGGAACCCTCCACTTT	CASSSPWGTLHF
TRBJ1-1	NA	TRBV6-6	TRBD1	TGTGCCAGCCCAGGGGGGTCCAACACTGAAGCTTTCTTT	CASPGGSNTEAFF
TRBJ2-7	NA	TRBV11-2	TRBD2	TGTGCCAGCAGCTTCCGATCTGGGCTAGCGGGAGGGCAGTACTTC	CASSFRSGLAGGQYF
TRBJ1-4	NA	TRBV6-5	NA	TGTGCCAGCAGGAGGACGGTAAATGAAAAACTGTTTTTT	CASRRTVNEKLFF
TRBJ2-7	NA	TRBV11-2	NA	TGTGCCAGCAGCTTACCTGTCGCCCAGGGGGGCGAGCAGTACTTC	CASSLPVAQGGEQYF
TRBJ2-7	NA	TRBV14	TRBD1	TGTGCCAGCAGCCAAGAAAAGGGGGCCTCCTACGAGCAGTACTTC	CASSQEKGASYEQYF
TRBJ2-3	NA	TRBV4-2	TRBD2	TGTGCCAGCAGCCAAGAGGCTAGCGGTATTAGCACAGATACGCAGTATTTT	CASSQEASGISTDTQYF
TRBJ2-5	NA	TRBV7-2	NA	TGTGCCAGCAGCCTTCTAGGGGCCCAAGAGACCCAGTACTTC	CASSLLGAQETQYF
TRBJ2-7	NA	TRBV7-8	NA	TGTGCCAGCACCCCGCCCTTTCGATTTCGGGAGCAGTACTTC	CASTPPFRFREQYF
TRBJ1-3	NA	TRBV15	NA	TGTGCCACCAGCTCCCTATACAGGACCTCTGGAAACACCATATATTTT	CATSSLYRTSGNTIYF
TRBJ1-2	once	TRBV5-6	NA	TGTGCCAGCAGCTGGGCACAGAGGTCCCCCTACTATGGCTACACCTTC	CASSWAQRSPYYGYTF
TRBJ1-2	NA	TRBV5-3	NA	TGTGCCAGAAGCTTAGTTCCGGGGGCCGTTAACTATGGCTACACCTTC	CARSLVPGAVNYGYTF
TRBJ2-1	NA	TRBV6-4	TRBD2	TGTGCCAGCAGTGACTCTAGCGGGAGCAATGAGCAGTTCTTC	CASSDSSGSNEQFF
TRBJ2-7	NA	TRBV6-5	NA	TGTGCCAGCAGTACGACAGCCACCTACGAGCAGTACTTC	CASSTTATYEQYF
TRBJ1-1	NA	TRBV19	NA	TGTGCCAGTAGTAGAGACTACACTGAAGCTTTCTTT	CASSRDYTEAFF
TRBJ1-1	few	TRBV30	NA	TGTGCCTGGAAGGGGGGGTTGAACACTGAAGCTTTCTTT	CAWKGGLNTEAFF
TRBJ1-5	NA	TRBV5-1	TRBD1	TGCGCCAGCAGCTTGGTAGCAGGGGGGGGACATCAGCCCCAGCATTTT	CASSLVAGGGHQPQHF
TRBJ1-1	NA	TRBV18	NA	TGTGCCAGCTCCCCCAGGGCAGGGAACACTGAAGCTTTCTTT	CASSPRAGNTEAFF
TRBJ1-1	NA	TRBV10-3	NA	TGTGCCATCAGTGACCACCCAGGGGAGGGAGGCACTGAAGCTTTCTTT	CAISDHPGEGGTEAFF
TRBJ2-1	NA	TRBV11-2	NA	TGTGCCAGCAGCTCCCCCCGGGGCCGGGGTGTGCAGTTCTTC	CASSSPRGRGVQFF
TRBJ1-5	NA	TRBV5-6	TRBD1	TGTGCCAGCAGCTGGGGGACAGGTAATCAGCCCCAGCATTTT	CASSWGTGNQPQHF
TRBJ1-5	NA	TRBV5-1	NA	TGCGCCAGCAGCTTAGAGACAGGACCTAATCAGCCCCAGCATTTT	CASSLETGPNQPQHF
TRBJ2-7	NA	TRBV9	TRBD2	TGTGCCAGCAGCTCCCGACTAGCGGGGGTAAACGAGCAGTACTTC	CASSSRLAGVNEQYF
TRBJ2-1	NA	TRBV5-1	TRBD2	TGCGCCAGCAGCTTGACTAGCGATAACAATGAGCAGTTCTTC	CASSLTSDNNEQFF
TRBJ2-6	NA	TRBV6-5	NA	TGTGCCAGCAGCCCCTCCCCGGCTGGGGCCAACGTCCTGACTTTC	CASSPSPAGANVLTF
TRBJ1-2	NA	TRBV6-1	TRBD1	TGTGCCAGCAGTGAACGGGCAGGGGGCGGTTTGGTTGGTGGCTACACCTTC	CASSERAGGGLVGGYTF
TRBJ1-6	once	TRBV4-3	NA	TGCGCCAGCAGCCAAGATTCCGGGATTTCACCCCTCCACTTT	CASSQDSGISPLHF
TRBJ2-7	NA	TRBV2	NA	TGTGCCAGCACCCCTGAGAATGTCTCCTACGAGCAGTACTTC	CASTPENVSYEQYF
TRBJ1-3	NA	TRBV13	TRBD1	TGTGCCAGCAGTCCTACCCGGACAGGTCGACACTCTGGAAACACCATATATTTT	CASSPTRTGRHSGNTIYF
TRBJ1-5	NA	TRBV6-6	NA	TGTGCCAGCAGTGGACAGCAAAATCAGCCCCAGCATTTT	CASSGQQNQPQHF
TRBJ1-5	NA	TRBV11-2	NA	TGTGCCAGCAGCTTAGGAACAAGGCAGCCCCAGCATTTT	CASSLGTRQPQHF
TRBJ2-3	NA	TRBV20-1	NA	TGCAGTGCTAGCACAGATACGCAGTATTTT	CSASTDTQYF
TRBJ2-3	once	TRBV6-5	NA	TGTGCCAGCCAACTAGGGGGGGGAAGCACAGATACGCAGTATTTT	CASQLGGGSTDTQYF
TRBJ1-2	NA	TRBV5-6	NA	TGTGCCAGCAGCTTGAGGGGAACAGAGAGAGTCTATGGCTACACCTTC	CASSLRGTERVYGYTF
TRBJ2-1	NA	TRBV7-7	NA	TGTGCTAGCAGCCGGACTCTCTCCTCCTACAATGAGCAGTTCTTC	CASSRTLSSYNEQFF
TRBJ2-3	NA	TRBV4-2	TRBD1	TGTGCCAGCAGCCTCGCTGGGGACAGCCGTGTTACAGATACGCAGTATTTT	CASSLAGDSRVTDTQYF
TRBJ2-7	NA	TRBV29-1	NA	TGCAGCGTGGGGAGTTTGGGGATCTACGAGCAGTACTTC	CSVGSLGIYEQYF
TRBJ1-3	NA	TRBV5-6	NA	TGTGCCAGCAGCTGGACCGGAACCCTCAATTTACGAAACACCATATATTTT	CASSWTGTLNLRNTIYF
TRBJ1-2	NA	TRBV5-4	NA	TGTGCCAGCAGCAGTGGCTCCGGGACGGCTAACTATGGCTACACCTTC	CASSSGSGTANYGYTF
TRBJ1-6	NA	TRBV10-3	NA	TGTGCCATCAGGAGAGACGGTGATTCACCCCTCCACTTT	CAIRRDGDSPLHF
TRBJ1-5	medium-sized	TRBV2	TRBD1	TGTGCCAGCAGTGAGGGACAGGGGGCCGCGCAGCCCCAGCATTTT	CASSEGQGAAQPQHF
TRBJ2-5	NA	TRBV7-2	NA	TGTGCCAGCAGCTTATTTCCGACGGGGACCGCGCCCCAAGAGACCCAGTACTTC	CASSLFPTGTAPQETQYF
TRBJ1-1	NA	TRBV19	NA	TGTGCCAGTAGTATATCAGGTTCTGCGAACACTGAAGCTTTCTTT	CASSISGSANTEAFF
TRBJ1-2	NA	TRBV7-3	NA	TGTGCCAGCAGCTCTGGGAGGGTATATGGCTACACCTTC	CASSSGRVYGYTF
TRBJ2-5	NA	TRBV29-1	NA	TGCAGCGCCCTCCCCAGGGCCGCCCAAGAGACCCAGTACTTC	CSALPRAAQETQYF
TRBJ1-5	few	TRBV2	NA	TGTGCCAGCAGTGAATTGGGGCTGAGACAGCCCCAGCATTTT	CASSELGLRQPQHF
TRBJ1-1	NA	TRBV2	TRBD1	TGTGCCAGCCTACAGGGGGGCACTGAAGCTTTCTTT	CASLQGGTEAFF
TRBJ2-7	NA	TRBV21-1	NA	TGTGCCAGCAGCAAAGATTGGACAGGTCCCTACGAGCAGTACTTC	CASSKDWTGPYEQYF
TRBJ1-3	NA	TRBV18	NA	TGTGCCAGCTCGCTTAACAGGGACGAAAACACCATATATTTT	CASSLNRDENTIYF
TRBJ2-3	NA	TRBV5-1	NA	TGCGCCAGCACCGTGGCGGGGAGCACAGATACGCAGTATTTT	CASTVAGSTDTQYF
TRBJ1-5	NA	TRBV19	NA	TGTGCCAGTAGTGTCCGGGACATCAATCAGCCCCAGCATTTT	CASSVRDINQPQHF
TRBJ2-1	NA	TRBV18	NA	TGTGCCAGCTCACCAATCAATGAGCAGTTCTTC	CASSPINEQFF
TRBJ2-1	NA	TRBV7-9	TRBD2	TGTGCCAGCAGCGAAAGGTGGCGGGAGTACAATGAGCAGTTCTTC	CASSERWREYNEQFF
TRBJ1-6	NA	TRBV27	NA	TGTGCCAGCAGACCGACAGTCATAAATTCACCCCTCCACTTT	CASRPTVINSPLHF
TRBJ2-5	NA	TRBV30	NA	TGTGCCTGGAGTGTATCCCGAGAGACCCAGTACTTC	CAWSVSRETQYF
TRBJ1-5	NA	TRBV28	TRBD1	TGTGCCAGCAGTTTATTCACAGGGGGAATTATTCAGCCCCAGCATTTT	CASSLFTGGIIQPQHF
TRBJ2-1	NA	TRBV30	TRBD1	TGTGCCTACGACCGGGACAGCTACAATGAGCAGTTCTTC	CAYDRDSYNEQFF
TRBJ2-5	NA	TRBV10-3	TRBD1	TGTGCCATCGGGACAGTAGGGGAGACCCAGTACTTC	CAIGTVGETQYF